A selection of T cell receptor beta chains follows, all from one sample in a study of Graves' ophthalmopathy and Graves' hyperthyroidism. TCRdb reprocessed the multiplex PCR reads with MiXCR, giving one entry per CDR3 protein. The table lists hundreds of thousands of distinct CDR3 sequences, about 24% of them singletons. The sample consisted of peripheral blood. The receptors were sampled from a woman under 30 with stable Graves' hyperthyroidism. Some clones in this sample may be carry-over from other donors' samples. Both conserved end residues are part of each CDR3. A D gene is named only where the DNA matches it firmly. Size is stated for part of the rows, as once, few or many counts, or as a class when the clone is expanded.

j_call	d_call	v_call	clone_size	cdr3_aa	cdr3_nt
TRBJ1-1	.	TRBV2	.	CASSGRAGTEAFF	TGTGCCAGCTCGGGGAGGGCTGGCACTGAAGCTTTCTTT
TRBJ1-6	.	TRBV12-3/TRBV12-4	.	CASSKDSSPLHF	TGTGCCAGCAGCAAAGACAGCTCACCCCTCCACTTT
TRBJ2-7	.	TRBV20-1	many	CSATRWSSSSYEQYF	TGCAGTGCCACCAGATGGTCTTCAAGCTCCTACGAGCAGTACTTC
TRBJ2-7	TRBD1	TRBV11-2	.	CASSPGTGSPNEQYF	TGTGCCAGCAGCCCGGGGACAGGCAGTCCTAACGAGCAGTACTTC
TRBJ2-2	.	TRBV12-3/TRBV12-4	many	CASIPGPPTGELFF	TGTGCCAGCATTCCGGGACCCCCCACCGGGGAGCTGTTTTTT
TRBJ1-5	.	TRBV12-3/TRBV12-4	many	CASIPGGGNQPQHF	TGTGCCAGCATCCCCGGGGGTGGCAATCAGCCCCAGCATTTT
TRBJ1-1	.	TRBV5-1	many	CASRIQMNTEAFF	TGCGCCAGCAGGATCCAGATGAACACTGAAGCTTTCTTT
TRBJ2-7	TRBD2	TRBV10-1	few	CASSESLAGAYEQYF	TGCGCCAGCAGTGAGTCCCTAGCGGGAGCCTACGAGCAGTACTTC
TRBJ2-5	.	TRBV7-8	many	CASSSPGGSGIRETQYF	TGTGCCAGCAGCTCCCCAGGGGGGAGCGGGATCAGAGAGACCCAGTACTTC
TRBJ1-6	.	TRBV2	.	CASRGGTNSPLHF	TGTGCCAGCAGGGGTGGGACAAATTCACCCCTCCACTTT
TRBJ1-2	.	TRBV2	.	CASSENAVGPYGYTF	TGTGCCAGCAGCGAGAACGCGGTCGGGCCCTATGGTTACACCTTC